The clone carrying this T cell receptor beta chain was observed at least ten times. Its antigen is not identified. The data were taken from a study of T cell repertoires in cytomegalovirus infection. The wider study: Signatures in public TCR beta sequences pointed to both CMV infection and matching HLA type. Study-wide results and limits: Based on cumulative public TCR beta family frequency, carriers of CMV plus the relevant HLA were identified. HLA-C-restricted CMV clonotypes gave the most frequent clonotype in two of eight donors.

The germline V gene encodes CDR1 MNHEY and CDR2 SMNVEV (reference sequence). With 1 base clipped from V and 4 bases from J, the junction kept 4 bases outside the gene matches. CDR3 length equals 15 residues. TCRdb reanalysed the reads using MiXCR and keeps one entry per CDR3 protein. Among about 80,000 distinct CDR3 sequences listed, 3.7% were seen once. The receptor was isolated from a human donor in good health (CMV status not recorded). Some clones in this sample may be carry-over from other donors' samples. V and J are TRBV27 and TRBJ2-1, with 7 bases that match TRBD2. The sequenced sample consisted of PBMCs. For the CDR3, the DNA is TGTGCCAGCAGTTTATGGGGGGGAGGGTACAATGAGCAGTTCTTC. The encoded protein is CASSLWGGGYNEQFF.